The 18 T cell receptor beta chains listed next were all sequenced from one sample in a study of T cells after yellow fever vaccination. TCRdb re-called the 5' RACE reads with MiXCR, one entry per CDR3 protein. The data hold 300,000 to 350,000 distinct CDR3 sequences, with 3% to 4.5% observed a single time. Material: PBMCs, obtained 5 days after the yellow fever booster vaccination. These receptors were obtained from a man in his late teens or twenties who received the YFV17D yellow fever vaccine.

This chain connects TRBV29-1 to TRBJ2-7; 9 bases match TRBD1. This CDR3 comprises 12 residues. The junction had 5 bases not matched to a gene; V was cut back by 7 bases and J by 4 bases. The germline CDR1 and CDR2 sequences are SQVTM and ANQGSEA. The CDR3 region is CSASGQGYEQYF. The CDR3, as DNA: TGCAGCGCTTCGGGACAGGGTTACGAGCAGTACTTC.

This clonotype was recorded at least ten times. The CDR3: CASTLGNIYNEQFF. The CDR3 DNA follows: TGTGCCAGCACCCTGGGGAATATATATAATGAGCAGTTCTTC. This rearrangement joins TRBV7-2 to TRBJ2-1; the D is unclear. There are 14 residues in the CDR3. Germline CDR1 is SGHTA and CDR2 is FQGNSA. V was cut by 7 bases and J by 7 bases, with 17 bases left in between.

This clonotype has more than one count but fewer than ten. The genes are TRBV10-3 and TRBJ2-5; 7 nucleotides match TRBD2. Germline values: CDR1 ENHRY, CDR2 SYGVKD. V shed 3 bases and J 0 bases; nucleotides not matched to a gene: 7. This CDR3 spans 16 amino acids. The CDR3 protein is CAISERMGGYQETQYF. The CDR3 DNA is TGTGCCATCAGTGAACGGATGGGGGGGTACCAAGAGACCCAGTACTTC.

Many counts were recorded for this clonotype. The chain is built from TRBV5-8 and TRBJ2-7, with 7 bases identical to TRBD1. This CDR3 spans 14 amino acids. Unmatched junction bases numbered 6, after V lost 6 bases and J lost 0 bases. Germline V gene data show CDR1 as SGHTS and CDR2 as YDEGEE. CDR3: CASNLRDSSYEQYF. Written as DNA, the CDR3 is TGTGCCAGCAACCTCCGGGACAGCTCCTACGAGCAGTACTTC.

This clonotype showed up just a few times. V is TRBV5-1 and J is TRBJ2-7; 8 nucleotides align to TRBD1. CDR3 length: 14 amino acids. The germline V gene has CDR1 SGHRS and CDR2 YFSETQ. With V trimmed by 3 bases and J by 2 bases, 4 bases remained unmatched. CDR3 region: CASSSGTGPYEQYV. CDR3 DNA sequence: TGCGCCAGCAGCTCGGGGACAGGCCCCTACGAGCAGTACGTC.

The table lists this clonotype with many counts. The V and J genes are TRBV28 and TRBJ2-7; 7 bases agree with TRBD1. V dropped 4 bases and J dropped 3; count of bases not matched to a gene: 6. The germline V gene encodes CDR1 MDHEN and CDR2 SYDVKM. The CDR3 runs to 14 residues. CDR3 residues: CASSSMGTDYEQYV. In nucleotides, the CDR3 is TGTGCCAGCAGTTCGATGGGGACAGACTACGAGCAGTACGTC.

This clonotype was recorded a few times. This chain joins TRBV20-1 and TRBJ2-1, with 11 positions matching TRBD1. Germline lookup yields CDR1 DFQATT and CDR2 SNEGSKA (reference sequence). The CDR3 length is 19 residues. The V gene end was trimmed by 5 bases and the J gene end by 2 bases; junction bases not matched to a gene: 17. In DNA, the CDR3 is TGCAGTGCTCCCCCCACGGACAGGGGGCGAATCTTGGCCTACAATGAGCAGTTCTTC. It is translated as CSAPPTDRGRILAYNEQFF.

This clonotype occurred a few times. V and J are TRBV14 and TRBJ2-2; D gene unclear. V shed 5 bases and J shed 5 bases, with 12 bases lying between them. The CDR3 sequence is 14 residues long. Germline CDR1 reads SGHDN; CDR2 reads FVKESK. CDR3 loop: CASSSYAVTGELFF. The CDR3, as DNA: TGTGCCAGCAGCTCGTACGCCGTAACCGGGGAGCTGTTTTTT. Looking up the rest from reference TRBV14 and TRBJ2-2 gives the full variable domain: EAGVTQFPSHSVIEKGQTVTLRCDPISGHDNLYWYRRVMGKEIKFLLHFVKESKQDESGMPNNRFLAERTGGTYSTLKVQPAELEDSGVYFCASSSYAVTGELFFGEGSRLTVL.

The chain links TRBV3-1 to TRBJ2-5, with TRBD2 matching over 8 bases. CDR1 LGHDT and CDR2 YNNKEL come from the germline V gene (reference sequence). This CDR3 has 15 amino acids. The J segment lost 4 bases and the V segment lost 3 bases, leaving 7 bases of the junction unmatched. The CDR3 sequence: CASSHRAGGAETQYF. The CDR3 DNA follows: TGTGCCAGCAGCCACCGGGCCGGGGGGGCAGAGACCCAGTACTTC.

The V gene is TRBV6-5, the J gene TRBJ2-3; 10 positions match TRBD1. The junction had 6 bases not matched to a gene; V was cut back by 6 bases and J by 0 bases. Germline loops: CDR1 MNHEY, CDR2 SVGAGI. The CDR3 is 16 amino acids. DNA of the CDR3: TGTGCCAGCAGCCGGACGGGACAGGGGAGCACAGATACGCAGTATTTT. It translates to CASSRTGQGSTDTQYF.

This clonotype was detected many times. The rearrangement uses TRBV27 and TRBJ1-5, with unresolved D. Trimming pared 2 bases from V and 8 bases from J, leaving 10 bases between. Germline values: CDR1 MNHEY, CDR2 SMNVEV (reference sequence). The CDR3 consists of 13 residues. CDR3 sequence reads: CASSLGVPEPQHF. The CDR3 DNA reads TGTGCCAGCAGTTTAGGTGTTCCAGAGCCCCAGCATTTT.

This clonotype was counted at least ten times. This rearrangement joins TRBV6-6 to TRBJ2-1; tentatively, D is TRBD1 (6 bases). This CDR3 has 15 amino acids. Germline values: CDR1 MNHNY, CDR2 SVGAGI (reference sequence). Deletions cut 6 bases from V and 0 bases from J, with 12 bases between. CDR3 region: CASRGATSSYNEQFF. The CDR3 DNA reads as TGTGCCAGCAGGGGGGCCACGAGCTCCTACAATGAGCAGTTCTTC.

V and J are TRBV5-7 and TRBJ2-7; D call uncertain. TRBV5-7 is assigned to the ORF class and has an uncertain function. This CDR3 is built from 10 residues. V was shortened by 0 bases and J by 7 bases, with 2 bases between the two germline ends. CDR3 in DNA: TGTGCCAGCAGCTTGGCTGAGCAGTACGTC. Amino acid sequence: CASSLAEQYV.

V and J are TRBV7-8 and TRBJ2-1, with D possibly matching TRBD2 (5 bases). The CDR3 has 12 amino acids. Trimming stripped 5 bases from V and 14 bases from J, with 16 bases between. Per the germline V gene, CDR1 is SGHVS and CDR2 is FQNEAQ. The CDR3 protein is CASSPTPRVEFF. DNA of the CDR3: TGTGCCAGCAGCCCCACCCCGCGGGTGGAGTTCTTC.

The chain has TRBV15 and TRBJ2-3, with D uncertain. The CDR3 is made up of 16 amino acids. In germline, CDR1 is LNHNV, CDR2 YYDKDF (reference sequence). V dropped 3 bases and J dropped 4 bases, with 17 bases sitting between them. The CDR3 nucleotides read TGTGCCACCAGCAGGTCCACCCCTGAGGATTCAGATACGCAGTATTTT. Translating it yields CATSRSTPEDSDTQYF.

V gene TRBV5-4 combines with J gene TRBJ1-2, with a weak D call TRBD1 (5 bases). Per germline, CDR1 SGHNT and CDR2 YYREEE (reference sequence). This CDR3 contains 14 residues. V dropped 4 bases and J dropped 2 bases, with 12 bases sitting between them. The CDR3 is CASSPQQANYGYTF. The CDR3 DNA sequence: TGTGCCAGCAGCCCCCAACAGGCGAACTATGGCTACACCTTC.

In this sample, this clonotype turned up many times. In DNA form, the CDR3 reads TGTGCCAGCAGTCTTCAAGGACAGGGGGTACTAGACTATGGCTACACCTTC. It translates to CASSLQGQGVLDYGYTF. The gene calls are TRBV6-5 and TRBJ1-2; 10 bases fit TRBD1. The CDR3 spans 17 residues. CDR1 and CDR2 from the germline V gene are MNHEY and SVGAGI. V gave up 5 bases and J gave up 3 bases; unmatched junction bases: 12.

The chain joins TRBV7-3 to TRBJ2-7, with D uncertain. CDR1 is SGHTA and CDR2 is FQGTGA in the germline V gene. The CDR3 has 13 residues. V lost 5 bases and J lost 0, with 8 bases in between. The CDR3 is CASSAAVSYEQYV. CDR3 bases: TGTGCCAGCAGCGCCGCCGTCTCCTACGAGCAGTACGTC.